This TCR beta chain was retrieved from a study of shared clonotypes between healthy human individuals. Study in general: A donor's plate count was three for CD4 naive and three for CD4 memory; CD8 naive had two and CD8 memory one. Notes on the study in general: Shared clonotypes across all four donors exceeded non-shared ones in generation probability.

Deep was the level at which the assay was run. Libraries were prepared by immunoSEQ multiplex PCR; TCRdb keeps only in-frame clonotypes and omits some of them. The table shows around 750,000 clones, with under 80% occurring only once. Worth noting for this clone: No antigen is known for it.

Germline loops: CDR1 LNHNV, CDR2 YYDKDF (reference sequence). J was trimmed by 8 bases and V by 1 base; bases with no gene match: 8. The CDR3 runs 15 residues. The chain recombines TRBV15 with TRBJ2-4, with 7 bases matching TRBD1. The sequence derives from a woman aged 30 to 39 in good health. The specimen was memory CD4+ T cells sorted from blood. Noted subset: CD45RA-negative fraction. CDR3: CATSRASRQGDIQYF. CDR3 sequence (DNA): TGTGCCACCAGCAGAGCTTCTAGGCAGGGGGACATTCAGTACTTC.